Sequencing of this T cell receptor beta chain was carried out in a study of beta chain features in type 1 diabetes. This clone was counted between two and nine times. The whole isolated RNA underwent reverse transcription, so sequencing captured expressed TCRB transcripts. Measured with immunoSEQ multiplex PCR; TCRdb has only the in-frame clones, and not every one. The sample has 200,000 to 250,000 clones; roughly 9.6% are singletons. Per the germline V gene, CDR1 is GTSNPN and CDR2 is SVGIG (reference sequence). With 1 base clipped from V and 5 bases from J, the junction kept 5 bases outside the gene matches. The CDR3 is 13 residues long.

The V gene is TRBV30, the J gene TRBJ2-7, with 7 bases fitting TRBD1. What was sequenced was naive CD4+ T cells from blood. The source is a woman under 30 in good health. The DNA of the CDR3 is TGTGCCTGGAGTGGGGGACAGACAAACGAGCAGTACTTC. Translating gives CAWSGGQTNEQYF.